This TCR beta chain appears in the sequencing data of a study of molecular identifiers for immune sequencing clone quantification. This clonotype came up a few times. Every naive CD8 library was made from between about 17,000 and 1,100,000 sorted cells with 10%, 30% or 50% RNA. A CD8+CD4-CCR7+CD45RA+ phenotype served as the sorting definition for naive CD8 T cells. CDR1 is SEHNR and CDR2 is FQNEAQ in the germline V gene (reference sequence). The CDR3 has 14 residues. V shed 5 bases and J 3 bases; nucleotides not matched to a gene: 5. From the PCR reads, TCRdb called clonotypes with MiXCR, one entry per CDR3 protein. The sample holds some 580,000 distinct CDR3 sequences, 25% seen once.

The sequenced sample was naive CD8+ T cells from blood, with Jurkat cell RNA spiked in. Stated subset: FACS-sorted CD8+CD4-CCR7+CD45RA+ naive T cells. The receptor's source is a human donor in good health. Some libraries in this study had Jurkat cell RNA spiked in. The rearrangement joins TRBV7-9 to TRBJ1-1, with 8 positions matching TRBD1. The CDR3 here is CASSKTGDDTEAFF. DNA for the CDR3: TGTGCCAGCAGCAAGACAGGGGATGACACTGAAGCTTTCTTT.